Listed here are 4 T cell receptor beta chains from one sample, sequenced in a study of shared clonotypes between healthy human individuals. Repertoires were generated with immunoSEQ multiplex PCR, while TCRdb's copy carries only in-frame clones and drops some. The sample yields just over 2,000,000 clones, less than 95% seen once. CD8 cells regarded as naive lacked CD45RO, were positively chosen for CCR7, and omitted terminally differentiated effector memory CD45RA+ cells. Sequencing was done on a sample of naive CD8+ T cells sorted from blood. These receptors were obtained from a man younger than 35 in good health.

The V gene is TRBV29-1, the J gene TRBJ2-7, with D possibly matching TRBD1 (5 bases). Between the trimmed V and J ends, which lost 2 bases and 7 bases, there was a span of 12 bases. The CDR3 sequence is 12 residues long. Germline V gene sequence: CDR1 SQVTM, CDR2 ANQGSEA. DNA of the CDR3: TGCAGCGTTGAACAGGGTTCGAAGGAGCAGTACTTC. Translating gives CSVEQGSKEQYF.

V is TRBV6-5 and J is TRBJ1-2; D unresolved. Trimming stripped 0 bases from V and 3 bases from J, with 11 bases between. Germline V gives CDR1 MNHEY, CDR2 SVGAGI. CDR3 length: 15 residues. The CDR3 reads CASSYSGSGYYGYTF. CDR3 coding DNA: TGTGCCAGCAGTTACTCGGGCTCTGGGTACTATGGCTACACCTTC.

V is TRBV27 and J is TRBJ2-6, with a possible D match to TRBD1 (5 bases). Germline assignment: CDR1 MNHEY and CDR2 SMNVEV (reference sequence). The CDR3 runs to 16 residues. V dropped 3 bases and J dropped 0 bases, with 9 bases sitting between them. The CDR3 DNA follows: TGTGCCAGCAGTTTTACAGGAAACTCTGGGGCCAACGTCCTGACTTTC. Its protein product is CASSFTGNSGANVLTF.

V gene TRBV9 combines with J gene TRBJ2-3, with TRBD2 matching over 7 bases. Germline CDR1 SGDLS, CDR2 YYNGEE. The CDR3 has 16 residues. With 1 base clipped from V and 2 bases from J, the junction kept 7 bases outside the gene matches. The CDR3 is CASSVIWEGSTDTQYF. In DNA, the CDR3 is TGTGCCAGCAGCGTAATATGGGAGGGCTCCACAGATACGCAGTATTTT.